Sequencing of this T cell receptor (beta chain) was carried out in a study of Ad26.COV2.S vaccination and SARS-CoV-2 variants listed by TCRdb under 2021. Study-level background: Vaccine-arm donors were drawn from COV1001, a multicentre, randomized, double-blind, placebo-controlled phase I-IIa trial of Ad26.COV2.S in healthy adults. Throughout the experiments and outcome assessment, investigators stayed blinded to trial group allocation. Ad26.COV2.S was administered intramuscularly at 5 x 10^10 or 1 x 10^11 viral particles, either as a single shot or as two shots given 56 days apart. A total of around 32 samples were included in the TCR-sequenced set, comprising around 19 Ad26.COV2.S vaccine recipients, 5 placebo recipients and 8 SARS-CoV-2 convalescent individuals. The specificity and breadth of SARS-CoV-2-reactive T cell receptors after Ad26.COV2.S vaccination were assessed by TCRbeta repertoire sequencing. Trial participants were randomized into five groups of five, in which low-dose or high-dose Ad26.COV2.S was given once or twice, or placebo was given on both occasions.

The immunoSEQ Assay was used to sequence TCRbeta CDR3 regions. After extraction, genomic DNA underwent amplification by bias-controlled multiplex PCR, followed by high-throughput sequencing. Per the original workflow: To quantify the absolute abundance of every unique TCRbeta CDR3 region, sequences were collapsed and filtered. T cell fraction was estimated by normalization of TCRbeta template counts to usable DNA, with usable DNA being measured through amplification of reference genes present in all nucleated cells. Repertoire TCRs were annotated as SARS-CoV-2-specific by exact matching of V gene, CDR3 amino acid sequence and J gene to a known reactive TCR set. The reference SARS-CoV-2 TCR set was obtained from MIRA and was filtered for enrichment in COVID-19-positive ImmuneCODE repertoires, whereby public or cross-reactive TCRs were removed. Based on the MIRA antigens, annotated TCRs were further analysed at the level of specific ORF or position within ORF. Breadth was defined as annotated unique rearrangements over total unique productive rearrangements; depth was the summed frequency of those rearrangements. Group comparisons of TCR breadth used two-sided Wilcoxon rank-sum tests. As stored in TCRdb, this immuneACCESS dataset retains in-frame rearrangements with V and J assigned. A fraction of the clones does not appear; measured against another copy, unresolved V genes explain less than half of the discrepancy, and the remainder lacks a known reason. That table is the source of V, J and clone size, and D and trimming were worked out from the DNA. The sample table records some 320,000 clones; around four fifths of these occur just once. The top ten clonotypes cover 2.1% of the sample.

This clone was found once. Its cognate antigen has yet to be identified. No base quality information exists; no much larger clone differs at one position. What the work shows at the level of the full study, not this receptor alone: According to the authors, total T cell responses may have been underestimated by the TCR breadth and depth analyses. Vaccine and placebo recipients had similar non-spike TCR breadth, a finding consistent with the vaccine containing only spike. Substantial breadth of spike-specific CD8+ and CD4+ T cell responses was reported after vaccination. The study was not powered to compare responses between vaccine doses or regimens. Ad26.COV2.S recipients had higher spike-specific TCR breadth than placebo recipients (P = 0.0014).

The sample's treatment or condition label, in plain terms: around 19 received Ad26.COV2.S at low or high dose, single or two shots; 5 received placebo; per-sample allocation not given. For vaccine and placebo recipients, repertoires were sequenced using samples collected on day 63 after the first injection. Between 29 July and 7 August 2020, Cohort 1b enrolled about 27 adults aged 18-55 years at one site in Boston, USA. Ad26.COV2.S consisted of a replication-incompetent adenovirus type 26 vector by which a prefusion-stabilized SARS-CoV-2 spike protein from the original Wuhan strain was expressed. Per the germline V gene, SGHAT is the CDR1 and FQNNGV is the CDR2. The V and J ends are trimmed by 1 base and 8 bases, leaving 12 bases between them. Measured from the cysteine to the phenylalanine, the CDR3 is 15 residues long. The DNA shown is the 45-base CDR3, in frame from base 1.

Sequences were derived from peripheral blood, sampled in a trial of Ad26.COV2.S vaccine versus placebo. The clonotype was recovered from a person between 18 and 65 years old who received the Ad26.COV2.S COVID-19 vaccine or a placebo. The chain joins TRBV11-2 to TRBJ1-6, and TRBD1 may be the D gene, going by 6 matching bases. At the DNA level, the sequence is TGTGCCAGCAGCTTAGTCGGTGCAGGGGATTCACCCCTCCACTTT. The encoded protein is CASSLVGAGDSPLHF. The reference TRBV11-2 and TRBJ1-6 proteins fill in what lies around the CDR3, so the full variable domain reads EAGVAQSPRYKIIEKRQSVAFWCNPISGHATLYWYQQILGQGPKLLIQFQNNGVVDDSQLPKDRFSAERLKGVDSTLKIQPAKLEDSAVYLCASSLVGAGDSPLHFGNGTRLTVT.